Presented here are 13 T cell receptor beta chains from one specimen sequenced in a study of CD8 T cells in ankylosing spondylitis. TCRdb ran MiXCR on the 5' RACE reads and lists one entry per CDR3 protein. The sample shows 200,000 to 250,000 distinct CDR3 sequences, roughly a tenth of them seen only once. The sequenced material came from blood, either unsorted or a sorted T cell fraction (not recorded which). These receptors originate from a male donor with ankylosing spondylitis or in good health (not recorded which).

The chain couples TRBV3-1 to TRBJ1-4; no clear D gene. The CDR3 length is 12 residues. The V gene lost 2 bases and the J gene lost 8 bases, with 6 bases spanning the gap. Germline assignment: CDR1 LGHDT and CDR2 YNNKEL (reference sequence). CDR3 DNA sequence: TGTGCCAGCAGCCAACGAGGAGAAAAACTGTTTTTT. Translated, it gives CASSQRGEKLFF.

As to this clonotype: This could be a read error, since a much larger clone is one nucleotide away. The chain uses TRBV25-1 and TRBJ2-5, with D perhaps TRBD1 (6 bases). CDR3 size: 14 residues. Germline loops: CDR1 MGHDK, CDR2 SYGVNS. CDR3 protein: CVSSEWGRGETQYF. The CDR3 bases are TGTGTCAGCAGTGAATGGGGGCGCGGGGAGACCCAGTACTTC. Based on the CDR3 plus reference TRBV25-1 and TRBJ2-5, the full variable domain is EADIYQTPRYLVIGTGKKITLECSQTMGHDKMYWYQQDPGMELHLIHYSYGVNSTEKGDLSSESTVSRIRTEHFPLTLESARPSHTSQYLCVSSEWGRGETQYFGPGTRLLVL.

This clonotype was found many times. This chain joins TRBV20-1 and TRBJ2-3; TRBD2 aligns across 13 bases. Germline trimming cut 3 bases from V and 3 bases from J; bases unmatched to any gene: 6. The CDR3 runs to 16 residues. Germline CDR1 reads DFQATT; CDR2 reads SNEGSKA (reference sequence). The CDR3 loop reads CSARKRTSGSTDTQYF. CDR3 sequence (DNA): TGCAGTGCTAGGAAAAGGACTAGCGGGAGTACAGATACGCAGTATTTT.

This clonotype occurred many times. This chain uses TRBV15 with TRBJ2-2; 12 positions match TRBD2. Germline values: CDR1 LNHNV, CDR2 YYDKDF (reference sequence). The V and J ends lost 8 bases and 5 bases, in that order; junction bases with no gene match: 9. The CDR3 totals 16 residues. CDR3 amino acids: CATRQTSGSNTGELFF. In nucleotides, the CDR3 is TGTGCCACCCGCCAGACTAGCGGGAGTAATACCGGGGAGCTGTTTTTT.

The sample holds many counts of this clonotype. This chain uses TRBV6-1 with TRBJ2-3; the D gene is possibly TRBD1 (6 bases). The CDR3 length is 14 residues. Deletions cut 5 bases from V and 1 base from J, with 10 bases between. CDR1 is MNHNS, CDR2 SASEGT, per germline. The DNA for the CDR3 is TGTGCCAGCAGTCCCTGGACAGGCACAGATACGCAGTATTTT. It codes for CASSPWTGTDTQYF.

This clonotype was picked up a small number of times. This chain links TRBV7-2 with TRBJ1-2; D is possibly TRBD1 (5 bases). Germline V gene lookup returns CDR1 SGHTA and CDR2 FQGNSA. Trimming cost V 3 bases and J 2 bases, with 10 bases left between them. This CDR3 has 14 amino acids. The CDR3 protein is CASSLSRVNYGYTF. The DNA for the CDR3 is TGTGCCAGCAGCTTGAGCAGGGTGAACTATGGCTACACCTTC. Filled out from reference TRBV7-2 and TRBJ1-2, the complete variable domain reads GAGVSQSPSNKVTEKGKDVELRCDPISGHTALYWYRQSLGQGLEFLIYFQGNSAPDKSGLPSDRFSAERTGGSVSTLTIQRTQQEDSAVYLCASSLSRVNYGYTFGSGTRLTVV.

This clonotype was counted ten times or more. The chain links TRBV6-2 or TRBV6-3 to TRBJ1-5; D is unclear. V lost 1 base, J lost 7 bases, and 8 bases lay in between. The CDR3 spans 13 residues. CDR1 MNHEY and CDR2 SVGEGT come from the germline V gene. In nucleotides, the CDR3 is TGTGCCAGCAGTTACTACTCTCCACAGCCCCAGCATTTT. As protein: CASSYYSPQPQHF.

This clonotype has only a few counts. The rearrangement links TRBV12-5 to TRBJ1-1; no clear D. Trimming pared 6 bases from V and 0 bases from J, leaving 8 bases between. This CDR3 is 13 amino acids long. Germline CDR1 LGHNT, CDR2 FRNRAP. CDR3: CASGGKMNTEAFF. The CDR3, as DNA: TGTGCTAGTGGGGGCAAAATGAACACTGAAGCTTTCTTT. The whole variable domain, filled in from reference TRBV12-5 and TRBJ1-1, reads DARVTQTPRHKVTEMGQEVTMRCQPILGHNTVFWYRQTMMQGLELLAYFRNRAPLDDSGMPKDRFSAEMPDATLATLKIQPSEPRDSAVYFCASGGKMNTEAFFGQGTRLTVV.

This clonotype was seen at least ten times. The chain is built from TRBV20-1 and TRBJ2-3, with 10 bases identical to TRBD2. Germline lookup yields CDR1 DFQATT and CDR2 SNEGSKA (reference sequence). V gave up 6 bases and J gave up 3 bases; unmatched junction bases: 12. This CDR3 region has 16 residues. The CDR3 reads CSANLRASGRTDTQYF. The DNA for the CDR3 is TGCAGTGCCAACCTCCGGGCTAGCGGGAGAACAGATACGCAGTATTTT.

This clonotype was detected ten times or more. The rearrangement joins TRBV11-2 to TRBJ2-1; no clear D gene. Germline CDR1 is SGHAT and CDR2 is FQNNGV. Trimming removed 4 bases at V and 5 bases at J, with 6 bases between. This CDR3 is 12 amino acids long. The CDR3 is CASSSGNNEQFF. CDR3 coding DNA: TGTGCCAGCAGCTCGGGTAACAATGAGCAGTTCTTC.

Only a few counts were recorded for this clonotype. This rearrangement joins TRBV12-3 or TRBV12-4 to TRBJ1-4; possibly TRBD1 for D (6 bases). Trimming removed 1 base from V and 7 bases from J, with 13 bases in between. The length of the CDR3 is 15 residues. This CDR3 is CASSLEGQGLEKLFF. The CDR3, as DNA: TGTGCCAGCAGTTTAGAGGGGCAGGGGCTTGAAAAACTGTTTTTT.

As concerns this clonotype: The junction departs from the called germline gene at one end, perhaps through a read error. This chain links TRBV20-1 with TRBJ2-3; D is perhaps TRBD2 (5 bases). Germline CDR1 DFQATT, CDR2 SNEGSKA (reference sequence). This CDR3 spans 17 amino acids. The CDR3 region is CNARDGTRGKITDTQYF. The CDR3 nucleotides read TGCAATGCTAGAGATGGCACTAGAGGGAAGATCACAGATACGCAGTATTTT.

This clonotype has just a few counts. V gene TRBV5-1 combines with J gene TRBJ2-2; D not certain. CDR1 SGHRS and CDR2 YFSETQ come from the germline V gene. There are 15 residues in the CDR3. Deletions cut 4 bases from V and 0 bases from J, with 10 bases between. CDR3 DNA sequence: TGCGCCAGCAGCACCGTCCAAACGAACACCGGGGAGCTGTTTTTT. Translated: CASSTVQTNTGELFF.